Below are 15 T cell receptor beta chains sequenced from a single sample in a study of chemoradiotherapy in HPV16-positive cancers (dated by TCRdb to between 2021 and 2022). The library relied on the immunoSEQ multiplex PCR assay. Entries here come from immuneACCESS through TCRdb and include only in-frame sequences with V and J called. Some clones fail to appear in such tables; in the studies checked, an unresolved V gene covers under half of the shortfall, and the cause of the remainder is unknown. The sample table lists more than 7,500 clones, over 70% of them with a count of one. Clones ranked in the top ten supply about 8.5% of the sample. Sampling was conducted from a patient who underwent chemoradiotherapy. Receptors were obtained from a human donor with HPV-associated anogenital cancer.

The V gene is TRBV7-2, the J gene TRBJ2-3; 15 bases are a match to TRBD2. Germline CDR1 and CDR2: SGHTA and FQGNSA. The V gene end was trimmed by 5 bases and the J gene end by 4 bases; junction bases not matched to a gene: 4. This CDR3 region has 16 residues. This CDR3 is CASSTGLAGGADTQYF. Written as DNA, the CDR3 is TGTGCCAGCAGCACCGGACTAGCGGGGGGGGCAGATACGCAGTATTTT.

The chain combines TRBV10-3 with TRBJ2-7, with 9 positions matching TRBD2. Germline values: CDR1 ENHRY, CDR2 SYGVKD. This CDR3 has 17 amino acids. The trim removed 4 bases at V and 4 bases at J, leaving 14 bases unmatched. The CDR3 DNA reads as TGTGCCATCAGTGTCTCATCGGGCGGGGGGGCAACTTACGAGCAGTACTTC. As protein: CAISVSSGGGATYEQYF.

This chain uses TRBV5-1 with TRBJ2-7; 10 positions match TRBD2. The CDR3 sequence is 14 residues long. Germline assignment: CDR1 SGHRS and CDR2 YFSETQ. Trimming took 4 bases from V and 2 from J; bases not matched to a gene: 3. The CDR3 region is CASSPSGGAYEQYF. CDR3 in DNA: TGCGCCAGCAGCCCGAGCGGGGGGGCCTACGAGCAGTACTTC.

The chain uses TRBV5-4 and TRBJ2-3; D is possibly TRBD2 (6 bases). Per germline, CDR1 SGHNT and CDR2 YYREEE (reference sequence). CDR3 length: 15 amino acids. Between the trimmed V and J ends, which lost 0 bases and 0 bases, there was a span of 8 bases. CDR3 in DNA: TGTGCCAGCAGCTTGGTTGGGGGGAGCACAGATACGCAGTATTTT. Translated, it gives CASSLVGGSTDTQYF.

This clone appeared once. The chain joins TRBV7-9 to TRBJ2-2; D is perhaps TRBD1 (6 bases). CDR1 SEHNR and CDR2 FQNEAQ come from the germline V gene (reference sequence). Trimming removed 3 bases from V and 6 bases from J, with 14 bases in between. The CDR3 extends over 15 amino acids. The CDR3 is CASSFDRLLSGELFF. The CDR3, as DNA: TGTGCCAGCAGCTTCGACAGGCTGCTGTCCGGGGAGCTGTTTTTT.

The CDR3 spells CASSPNLGRRNTEAFF. The CDR3 nucleotides read TGTGCCAGCAGCCCCAACCTGGGGAGGAGAAACACTGAAGCTTTCTTT. This chain joins TRBV14 and TRBJ1-1; D is uncertain. With 4 bases removed from V and 2 bases from J, the gap between germline ends came to 17 bases. The CDR3 sequence is 16 residues long. Germline assignment: CDR1 SGHDN and CDR2 FVKESK.

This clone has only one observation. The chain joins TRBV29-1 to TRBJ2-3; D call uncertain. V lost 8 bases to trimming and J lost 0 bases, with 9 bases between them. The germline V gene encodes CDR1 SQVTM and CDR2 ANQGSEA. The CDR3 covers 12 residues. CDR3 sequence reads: CSLIGSTDTQYF. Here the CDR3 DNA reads TGCAGCCTCATCGGGAGCACAGATACGCAGTATTTT.

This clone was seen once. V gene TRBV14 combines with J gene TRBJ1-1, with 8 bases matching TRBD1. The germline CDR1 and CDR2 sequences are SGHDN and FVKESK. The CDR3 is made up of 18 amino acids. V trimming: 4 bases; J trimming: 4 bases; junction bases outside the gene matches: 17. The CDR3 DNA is TGTGCCAGCAGCCGCCTTTACTGGGACAGGAGGGGTGGCACTGAAGCTTTCTTT. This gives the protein CASSRLYWDRRGGTEAFF.

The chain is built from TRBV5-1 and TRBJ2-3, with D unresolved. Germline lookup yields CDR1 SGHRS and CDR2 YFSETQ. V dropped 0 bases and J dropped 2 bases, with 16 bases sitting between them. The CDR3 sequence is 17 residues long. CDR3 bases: TGCGCCAGCAGCTTGGCCCCCCGACTGGCGAACACAGATACGCAGTATTTT. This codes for CASSLAPRLANTDTQYF.

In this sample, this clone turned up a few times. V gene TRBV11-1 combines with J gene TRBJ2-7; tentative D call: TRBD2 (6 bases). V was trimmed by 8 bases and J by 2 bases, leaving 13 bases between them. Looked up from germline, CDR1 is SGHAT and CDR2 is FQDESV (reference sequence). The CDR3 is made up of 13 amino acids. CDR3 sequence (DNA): TGTGCCAGCTTAGACGGACTAACCTACGAGCAGTACTTC. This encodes CASLDGLTYEQYF.

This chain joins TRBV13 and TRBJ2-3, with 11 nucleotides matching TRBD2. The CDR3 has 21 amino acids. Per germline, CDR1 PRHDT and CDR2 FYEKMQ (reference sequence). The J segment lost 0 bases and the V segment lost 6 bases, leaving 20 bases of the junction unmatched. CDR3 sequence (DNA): TGTGCCAGCAGTCGTATACGAAGGGCTAGCGGGGGGTCCCGTAGCACAGATACGCAGTATTTT. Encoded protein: CASSRIRRASGGSRSTDTQYF.

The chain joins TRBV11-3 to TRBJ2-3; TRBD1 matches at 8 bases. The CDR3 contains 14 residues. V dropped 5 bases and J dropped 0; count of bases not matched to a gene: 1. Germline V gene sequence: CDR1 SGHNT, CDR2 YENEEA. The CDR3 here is CASSQGASTDTQYF. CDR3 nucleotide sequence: TGTGCCAGCAGCCAGGGGGCTAGCACAGATACGCAGTATTTT.

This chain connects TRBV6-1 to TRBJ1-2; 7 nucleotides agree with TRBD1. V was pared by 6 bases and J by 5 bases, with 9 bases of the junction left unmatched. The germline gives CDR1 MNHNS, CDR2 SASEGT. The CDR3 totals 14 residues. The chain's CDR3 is CASSRDREAYGYTF. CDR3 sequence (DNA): TGTGCCAGCAGCCGCGACAGGGAGGCGTATGGCTACACCTTC.

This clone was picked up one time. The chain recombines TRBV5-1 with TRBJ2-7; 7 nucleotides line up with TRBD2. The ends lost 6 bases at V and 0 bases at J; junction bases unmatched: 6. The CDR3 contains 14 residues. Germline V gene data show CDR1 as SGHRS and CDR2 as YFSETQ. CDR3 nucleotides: TGCGCCAGCAACATAGCGGGCAGCTCCTACGAGCAGTACTTC. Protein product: CASNIAGSSYEQYF.

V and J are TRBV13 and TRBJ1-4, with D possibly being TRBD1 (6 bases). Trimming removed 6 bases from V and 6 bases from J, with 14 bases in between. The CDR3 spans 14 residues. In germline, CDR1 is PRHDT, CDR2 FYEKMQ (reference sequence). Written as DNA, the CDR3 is TGTGCCAGCAGTTCAGGGGTCAGTTATGAAAAACTGTTTTTT. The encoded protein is CASSSGVSYEKLFF.